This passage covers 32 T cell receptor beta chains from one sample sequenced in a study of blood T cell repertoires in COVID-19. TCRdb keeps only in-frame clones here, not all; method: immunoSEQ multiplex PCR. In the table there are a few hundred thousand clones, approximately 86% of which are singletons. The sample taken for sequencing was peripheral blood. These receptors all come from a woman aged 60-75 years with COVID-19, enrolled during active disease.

The CDR3 loop reads CSVEDQLRQAGGYTF. In DNA, the CDR3 is TGCAGCGTTGAAGATCAGCTCCGGCAGGCCGGCGGCTACACCTTC. The chain joins TRBV29-1 to TRBJ1-2; D unclear. Per germline, CDR1 SQVTM and CDR2 ANQGSEA. V shed 0 bases and J shed 8 bases, with 19 bases lying between them. The CDR3 is 15 amino acids.

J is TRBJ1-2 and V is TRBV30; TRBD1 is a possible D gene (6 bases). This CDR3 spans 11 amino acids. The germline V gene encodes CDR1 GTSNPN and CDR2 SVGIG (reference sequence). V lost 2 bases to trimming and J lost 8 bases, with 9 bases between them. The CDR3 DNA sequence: TGTGCCTGGAGTTTACAGGGAGGCTACACCTTC. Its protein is CAWSLQGGYTF.

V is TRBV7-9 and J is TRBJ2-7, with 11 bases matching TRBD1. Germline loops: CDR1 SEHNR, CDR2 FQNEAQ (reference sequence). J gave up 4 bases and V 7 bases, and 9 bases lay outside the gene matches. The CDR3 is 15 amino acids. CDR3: CASIPVRDRGYEQYF. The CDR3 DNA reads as TGTGCCAGCATCCCCGTCCGGGACAGGGGGTACGAGCAGTACTTC. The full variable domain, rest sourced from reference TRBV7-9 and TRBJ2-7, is DTGVSQNPRHKITKRGQNVTFRCDPISEHNRLYWYRQTLGQGPEFLTYFQNEAQLEKSRLLSDRFSAERPKGSFSTLEIQRTEQGDSAMYLCASIPVRDRGYEQYFGPGTRLTVT.

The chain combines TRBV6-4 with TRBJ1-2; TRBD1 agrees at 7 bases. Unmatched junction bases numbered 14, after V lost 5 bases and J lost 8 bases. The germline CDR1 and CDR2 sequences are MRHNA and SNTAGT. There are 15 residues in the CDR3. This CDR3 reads CASSRQPTGEGGYTF. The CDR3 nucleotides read TGTGCCAGCAGTCGTCAACCCACAGGGGAAGGAGGCTACACCTTC.

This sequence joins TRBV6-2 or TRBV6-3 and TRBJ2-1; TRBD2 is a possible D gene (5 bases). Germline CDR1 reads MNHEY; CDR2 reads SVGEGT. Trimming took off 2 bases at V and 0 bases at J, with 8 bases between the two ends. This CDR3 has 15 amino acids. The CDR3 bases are TGTGCCAGCAGTTACGAAGGAGGCTCCTACAATGAGCAGTTCTTC. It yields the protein CASSYEGGSYNEQFF.

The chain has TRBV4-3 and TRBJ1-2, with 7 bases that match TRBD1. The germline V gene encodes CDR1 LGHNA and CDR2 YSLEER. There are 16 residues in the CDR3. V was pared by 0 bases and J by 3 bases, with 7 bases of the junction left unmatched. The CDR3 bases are TGCGCCAGCAGCCAAGACAGAGGGGGCGAGGACTATGGCTACACCTTC. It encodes CASSQDRGGEDYGYTF.

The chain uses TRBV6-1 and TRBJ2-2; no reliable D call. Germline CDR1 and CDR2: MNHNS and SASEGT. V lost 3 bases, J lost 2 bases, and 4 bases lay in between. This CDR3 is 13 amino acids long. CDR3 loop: CASSDPNTGELFF. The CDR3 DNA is TGTGCCAGCAGTGACCCAAACACCGGGGAGCTGTTTTTT.

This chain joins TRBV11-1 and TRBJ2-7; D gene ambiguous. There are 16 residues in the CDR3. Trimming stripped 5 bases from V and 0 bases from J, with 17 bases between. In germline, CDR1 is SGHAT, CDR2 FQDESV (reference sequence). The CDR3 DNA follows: TGTGCCAGCAGCCCCAAAGGCCCACAGAGCTCCTACGAGCAGTACTTC. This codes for CASSPKGPQSSYEQYF.

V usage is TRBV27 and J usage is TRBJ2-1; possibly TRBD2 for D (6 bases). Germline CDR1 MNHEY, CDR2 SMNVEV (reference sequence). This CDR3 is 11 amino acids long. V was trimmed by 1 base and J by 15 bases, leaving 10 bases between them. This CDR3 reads CASSLFGGTFF. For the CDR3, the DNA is TGTGCCAGCAGTTTATTTGGGGGGACGTTCTTC.

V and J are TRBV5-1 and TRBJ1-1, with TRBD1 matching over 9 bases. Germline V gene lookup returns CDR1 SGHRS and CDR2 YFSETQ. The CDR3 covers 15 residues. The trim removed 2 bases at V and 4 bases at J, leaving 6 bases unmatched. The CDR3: CASSLQGAEFTEAFF. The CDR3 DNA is TGCGCCAGCAGCTTACAGGGGGCGGAATTCACTGAAGCTTTCTTT.

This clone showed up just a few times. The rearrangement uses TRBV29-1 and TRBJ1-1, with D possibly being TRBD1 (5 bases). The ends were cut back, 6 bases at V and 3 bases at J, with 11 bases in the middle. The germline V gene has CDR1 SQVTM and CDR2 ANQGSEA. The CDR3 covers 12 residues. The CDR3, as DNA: TGCAGCGTAACAGGATGGGACACTGAAGCTTTCTTT. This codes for CSVTGWDTEAFF. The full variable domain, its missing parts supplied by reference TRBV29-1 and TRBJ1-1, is SAVISQKPSRDICQRGTSLTIQCQVDSQVTMMFWYRQQPGQSLTLIATANQGSEATYESGFVIDKFPISRPNLTFSTLTVSNMSPEDSSIYLCSVTGWDTEAFFGQGTRLTVV.

CDR3 DNA: TGTGCCAGCAGTGACCAGGGAAGATCTGAAGCTTTCTTT. This codes for CASSDQGRSEAFF. V and J are TRBV6-4 and TRBJ1-1, with D maybe TRBD1 (5 bases). Between the trimmed V and J ends, which lost 2 bases and 6 bases, there was a span of 10 bases. This CDR3 has 13 amino acids. Germline values: CDR1 MRHNA, CDR2 SNTAGT.

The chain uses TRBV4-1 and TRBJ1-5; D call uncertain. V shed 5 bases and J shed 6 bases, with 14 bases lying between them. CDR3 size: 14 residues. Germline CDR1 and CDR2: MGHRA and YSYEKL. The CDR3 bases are TGCGCCAGCAGCGCCCCGGGAGGGTCTCAGCCCCAGCATTTT. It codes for CASSAPGGSQPQHF.

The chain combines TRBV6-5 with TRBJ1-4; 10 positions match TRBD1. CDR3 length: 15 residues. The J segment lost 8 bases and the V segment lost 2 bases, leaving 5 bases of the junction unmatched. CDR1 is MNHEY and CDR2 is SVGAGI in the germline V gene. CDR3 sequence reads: CASSYAGTGVEKLFF. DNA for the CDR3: TGTGCCAGCAGTTACGCCGGGACAGGGGTAGAAAAACTGTTTTTT.

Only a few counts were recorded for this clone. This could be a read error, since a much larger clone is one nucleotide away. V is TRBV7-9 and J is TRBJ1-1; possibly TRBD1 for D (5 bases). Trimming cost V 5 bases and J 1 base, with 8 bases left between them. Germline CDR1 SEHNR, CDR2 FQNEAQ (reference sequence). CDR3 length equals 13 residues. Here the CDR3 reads CASSRGQNTEAFF. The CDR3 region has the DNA TGTGCCAGCAGCCGAGGACAGAACACTGAAGCTTTCTTT.

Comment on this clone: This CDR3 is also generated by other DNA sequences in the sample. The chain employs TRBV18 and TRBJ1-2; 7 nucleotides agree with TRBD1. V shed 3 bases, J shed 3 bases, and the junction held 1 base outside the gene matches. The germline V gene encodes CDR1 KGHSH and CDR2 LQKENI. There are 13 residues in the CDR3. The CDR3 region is CASSPDRDYGYTF. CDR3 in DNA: TGTGCCAGCTCACCTGACAGGGACTATGGCTACACCTTC.

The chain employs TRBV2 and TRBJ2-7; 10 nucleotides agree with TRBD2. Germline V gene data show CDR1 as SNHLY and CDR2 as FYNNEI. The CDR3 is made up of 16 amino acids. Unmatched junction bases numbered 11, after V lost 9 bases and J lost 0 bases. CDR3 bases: TGTGCCAGGAGTAAACTAGCGGGGCTATCCTCCTACGAGCAGTACTTC. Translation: CARSKLAGLSSYEQYF.

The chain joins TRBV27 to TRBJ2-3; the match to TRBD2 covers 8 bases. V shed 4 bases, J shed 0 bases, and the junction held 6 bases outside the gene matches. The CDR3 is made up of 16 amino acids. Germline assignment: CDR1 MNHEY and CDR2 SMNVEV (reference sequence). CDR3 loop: CASSSGTSWSTDTQYF. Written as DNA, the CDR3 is TGTGCCAGCAGTTCCGGGACTAGTTGGAGCACAGATACGCAGTATTTT.

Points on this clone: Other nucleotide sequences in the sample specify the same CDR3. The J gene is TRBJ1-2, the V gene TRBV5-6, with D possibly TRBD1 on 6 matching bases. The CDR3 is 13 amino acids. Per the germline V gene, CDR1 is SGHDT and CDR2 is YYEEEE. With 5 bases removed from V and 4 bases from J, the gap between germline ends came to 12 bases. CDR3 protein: CASSLTGAYGYTF. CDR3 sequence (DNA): TGTGCCAGCAGTTTGACAGGCGCCTATGGCTACACCTTC.

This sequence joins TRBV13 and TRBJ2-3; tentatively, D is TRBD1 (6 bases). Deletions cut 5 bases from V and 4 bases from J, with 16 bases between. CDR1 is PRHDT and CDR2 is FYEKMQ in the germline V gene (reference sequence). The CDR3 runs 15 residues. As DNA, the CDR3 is TGTGCCAGCAGCGCGAGGACAGAAGGGGCAGATACGCAGTATTTT. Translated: CASSARTEGADTQYF.

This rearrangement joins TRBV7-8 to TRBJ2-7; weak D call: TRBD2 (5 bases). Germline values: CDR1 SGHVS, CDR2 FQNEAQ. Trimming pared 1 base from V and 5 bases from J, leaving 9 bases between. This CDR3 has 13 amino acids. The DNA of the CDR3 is TGTGCCAGCAGCTTAGGAGGGTCAAACGAGCAGTACTTC. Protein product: CASSLGGSNEQYF.

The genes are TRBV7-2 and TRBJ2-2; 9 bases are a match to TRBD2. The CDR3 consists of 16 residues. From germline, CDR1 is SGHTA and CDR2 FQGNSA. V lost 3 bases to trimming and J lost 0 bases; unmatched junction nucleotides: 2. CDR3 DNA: TGTGCCAGCAGCTTTTCTAGCGGGGCGAACACCGGGGAGCTGTTTTTT. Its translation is CASSFSSGANTGELFF.

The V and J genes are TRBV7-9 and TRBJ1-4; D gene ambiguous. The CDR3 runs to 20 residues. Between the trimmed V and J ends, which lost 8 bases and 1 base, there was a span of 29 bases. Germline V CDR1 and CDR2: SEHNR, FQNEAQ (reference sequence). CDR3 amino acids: CASSTHQASGRIRTNEKLFF. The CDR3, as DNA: TGTGCCAGCTCCACCCATCAGGCCTCCGGGAGGATCAGAACTAATGAAAAACTGTTTTTT.

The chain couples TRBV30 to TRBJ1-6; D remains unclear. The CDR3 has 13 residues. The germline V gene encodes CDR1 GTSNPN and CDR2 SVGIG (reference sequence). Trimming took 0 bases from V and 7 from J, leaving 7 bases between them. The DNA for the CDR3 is TGTGCCTGGAGTGTACTAGTGAATTCACCCCTCCACTTT. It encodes CAWSVLVNSPLHF.

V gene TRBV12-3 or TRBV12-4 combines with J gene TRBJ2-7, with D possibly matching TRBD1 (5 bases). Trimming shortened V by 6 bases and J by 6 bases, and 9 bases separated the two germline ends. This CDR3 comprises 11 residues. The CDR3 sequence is CASSQGVEQYF. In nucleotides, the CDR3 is TGTGCCAGCAGCCAAGGGGTCGAGCAGTACTTC.

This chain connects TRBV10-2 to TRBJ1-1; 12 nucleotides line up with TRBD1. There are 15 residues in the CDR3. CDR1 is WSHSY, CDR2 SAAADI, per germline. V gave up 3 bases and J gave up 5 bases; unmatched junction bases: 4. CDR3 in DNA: TGCGCCAGCAGTGATCGGGACAGGGGGCGGACTGAAGCTTTCTTT. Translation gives CASSDRDRGRTEAFF.

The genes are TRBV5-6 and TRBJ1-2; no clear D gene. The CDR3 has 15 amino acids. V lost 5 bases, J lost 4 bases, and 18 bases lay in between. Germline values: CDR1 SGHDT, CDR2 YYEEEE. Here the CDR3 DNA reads TGTGCCAGCAGGCGGGCAGACACGAAATCCTATGGCTACACCTTC. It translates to CASRRADTKSYGYTF.

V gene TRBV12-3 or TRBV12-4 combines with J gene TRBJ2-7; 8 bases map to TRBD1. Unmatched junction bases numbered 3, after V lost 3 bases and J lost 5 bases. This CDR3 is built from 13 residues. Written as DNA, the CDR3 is TGTGCCAGCAGTTTGCAGGACAGGGACGAGCAGTACTTC. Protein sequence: CASSLQDRDEQYF.

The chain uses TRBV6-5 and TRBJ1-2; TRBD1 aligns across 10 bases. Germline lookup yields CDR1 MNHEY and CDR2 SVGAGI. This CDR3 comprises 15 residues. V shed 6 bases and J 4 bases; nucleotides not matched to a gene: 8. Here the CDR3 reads CASRRDRGMVYGYTF. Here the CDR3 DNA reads TGTGCCAGCAGGCGGGACAGGGGAATGGTCTATGGCTACACCTTC.

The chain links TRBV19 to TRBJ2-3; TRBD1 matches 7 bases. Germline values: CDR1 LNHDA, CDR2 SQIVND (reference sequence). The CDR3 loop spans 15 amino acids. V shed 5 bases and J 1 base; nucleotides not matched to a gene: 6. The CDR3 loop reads CASSPQGSGTDTQYF. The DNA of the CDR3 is TGTGCCAGTAGTCCACAGGGGTCCGGCACAGATACGCAGTATTTT.

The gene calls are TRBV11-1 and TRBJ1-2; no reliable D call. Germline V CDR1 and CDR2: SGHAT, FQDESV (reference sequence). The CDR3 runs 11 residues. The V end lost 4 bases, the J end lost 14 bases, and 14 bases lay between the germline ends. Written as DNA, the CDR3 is TGTGCCAGCAGCTCTAATGACATAACGACCTTC. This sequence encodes CASSSNDITTF.

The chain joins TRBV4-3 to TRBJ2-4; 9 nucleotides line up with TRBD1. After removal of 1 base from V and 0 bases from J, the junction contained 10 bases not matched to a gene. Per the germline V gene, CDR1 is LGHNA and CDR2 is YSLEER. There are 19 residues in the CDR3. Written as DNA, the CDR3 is TGCGCCAGCAGCCAAGGGAGGGACAGGGCCTCGAGAGCCAAAAACATTCAGTACTTC. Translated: CASSQGRDRASRAKNIQYF.